These T cell receptor beta chains were read from a single sample in a study of control samples from healthy donors and cancer patients. TCRdb's copy holds only in-frame clones and misses some; the assay was immunoSEQ multiplex PCR. Found here are 100,000 to 150,000 clones, roughly 86% of them singletons; the top ten hold around 3%. Sequenced input: blood. These receptors were collected from a man aged 55 to 70 in good health. Each CDR3 is given with its conserved first and last residue. Fields, in order: V gene, clone size, J gene, D gene, CDR3 protein, CDR3 DNA. The D gene is left open where the match is weak. Clone size appears in some rows only: once, few, many, or a class for an expanded clone.

>TRBV28|NA|TRBJ1-5|NA
CASTSGGVGQPQHF
TGTGCCAGCACTTCCGGAGGGGTAGGTCAGCCCCAGCATTTT
>TRBV7-2|NA|TRBJ2-7|NA
CASSLFTEKYEQYF
TGTGCCAGCAGCTTATTCACAGAAAAGTACGAGCAGTACTTC
>TRBV30|NA|TRBJ1-2|NA
CAWSVRTGYGYTF
TGTGCCTGGAGTGTACGCACAGGCTATGGCTACACCTTC
>TRBV18|NA|TRBJ2-7|TRBD1
CASSRETGTGQDEQYF
TGTGCCAGCTCACGAGAAACCGGGACAGGGCAAGACGAGCAGTACTTC
>TRBV7-9|NA|TRBJ2-3|TRBD2
CASSRAGLAGMDTQYF
TGTGCCAGCAGCAGAGCGGGACTAGCGGGGATGGATACGCAGTATTTT
>TRBV9|NA|TRBJ1-6|NA
CASSPQQNNSPLHF
TGTGCCAGCAGCCCCCAACAGAATAATTCACCCCTCCACTTT
>TRBV19|NA|TRBJ2-5|TRBD1
CATTGQGGQETQYF
TGTGCCACCACGGGACAGGGAGGCCAAGAGACCCAGTACTTC
>TRBV18|NA|TRBJ2-5|NA
CASSPPWASETQYF
TGTGCCAGCTCACCACCGTGGGCTTCAGAGACCCAGTACTTC
>TRBV11-2|NA|TRBJ1-4|TRBD1
CASSFDRGNEKLFF
TGTGCCAGCAGCTTTGACAGGGGAAATGAAAAACTGTTTTTT
>TRBV19|NA|TRBJ1-1|NA
CASSILHPLGEAFF
TGTGCCAGTAGTATCCTACACCCCCTGGGTGAAGCTTTCTTT
>TRBV7-3|NA|TRBJ2-3|NA
CASSLMGTTSTDTQYF
TGTGCCAGCAGCTTAATGGGAACGACTAGCACAGATACGCAGTATTTT
>TRBV19|NA|TRBJ2-7|NA
CASSRQQSYEQYF
TGTGCCAGTAGTCGTCAGCAGTCCTACGAGCAGTACTTC
>TRBV27|once|TRBJ2-7|TRBD1
CASRGTGEYEQYF
TGTGCCAGCAGGGGGACAGGGGAGTACGAGCAGTACTTC
>TRBV7-9|few|TRBJ1-2|NA
CASSIVAIFGPGYTF
TGTGCCAGCAGCATCGTAGCGATTTTCGGTCCTGGCTACACCTTC
>TRBV6-1|NA|TRBJ1-1|NA
CASSEKSEAFF
TGTGCCAGCAGTGAGAAGTCTGAAGCTTTCTTT
>TRBV6-2/TRBV6-3|NA|TRBJ1-2|NA
CASSLEVYGYTF
TGTGCCAGCAGTCTGGAGGTCTATGGCTACACCTTC
>TRBV6-5|NA|TRBJ1-2|TRBD1
CASSPGTGTYGYTF
TGTGCCAGCAGTCCAGGGACAGGAACCTATGGCTACACCTTC
>TRBV5-3|few|TRBJ2-7|TRBD1
CARSGRRTGESGNEQYF
TGTGCCAGAAGCGGTCGTAGGACAGGCGAGTCGGGGAACGAGCAGTACTTC
>TRBV5-8|NA|TRBJ1-1|TRBD1
CASSLAFGVTGILNTEAFF
TGTGCCAGCAGCTTGGCCTTTGGAGTGACAGGGATCTTGAACACTGAAGCTTTCTTT
>TRBV28|NA|TRBJ1-2|TRBD1
CASDRANYGYTF
TGTGCCAGCGACAGGGCTAACTATGGCTACACCTTC
>TRBV7-2|NA|TRBJ1-1|TRBD1
CASSAGQGSDTEAFF
TGTGCCAGCAGCGCCGGACAGGGGTCGGACACTGAAGCTTTCTTT
>TRBV12-1|NA|TRBJ1-4|NA
CASSHRSGRDSEKLFF
TGTGCCAGCAGCCATCGTTCCGGGCGCGATAGTGAAAAACTGTTTTTT
>TRBV28|NA|TRBJ2-2|TRBD2
CASTHTTSGGASDGELFF
TGTGCCAGCACCCATACGACTAGCGGGGGGGCTTCGGACGGGGAGCTGTTTTTT
>TRBV19|NA|TRBJ2-7|TRBD1
CASSRDRVLNEQYF
TGTGCCAGTAGTCGGGACAGGGTCTTGAACGAGCAGTACTTC
>TRBV9|NA|TRBJ2-2|NA
CASSVVGETGELFF
TGTGCCAGCAGCGTAGTGGGGGAAACCGGGGAGCTGTTTTTT
>TRBV28|NA|TRBJ2-3|NA
CASSLGLATDTQYF
TGTGCCAGCAGTTTAGGGCTAGCGACAGATACGCAGTATTTT
>TRBV28|NA|TRBJ1-4|TRBD1
CASTRGGTGGEKLFF
TGTGCCAGCACGCGAGGCGGGACAGGGGGGGAAAAACTGTTTTTT
>TRBV18|NA|TRBJ2-7|NA
CASSLRAADEQYF
TGTGCCAGCTCACTCCGGGCTGCCGACGAGCAGTACTTC
>TRBV24-1|NA|TRBJ2-2|NA
CATSDTGMQVGSGELFF
TGTGCCACCAGTGATACGGGGATGCAGGTCGGCTCCGGGGAGCTGTTTTTT
>TRBV12-3/TRBV12-4|NA|TRBJ1-5|NA
CASSYFNQPQHF
TGTGCCAGCAGCTATTTTAATCAGCCCCAGCATTTT